Listed here are 20 T cell receptor beta chains from one sample, sequenced in a study of T-cell memory formation after mild COVID-19. TCRdb recomputed calls from the 5' RACE reads with MiXCR, one row per CDR3 protein. The repertoire includes 340,000 or so distinct CDR3 sequences, about an eighth of them detected once, and around a fifth sits in the top ten. The sequenced sample consisted of PBMCs or a T cell subset sorted from them (not recorded which). All receptors come from a man aged 18 to 30 who had mild COVID-19 (a few samples of this study predate the infection). Cell type and time point are not known.

The chain employs TRBV12-3 or TRBV12-4 and TRBJ1-1, with D possibly being TRBD1 (5 bases). The ends were cut back, 1 base at V and 3 bases at J, with 6 bases in the middle. CDR3 length: 13 residues. This CDR3 reads CASSLGGHTEAFF. The CDR3 DNA reads as TGTGCCAGCAGTTTAGGGGGCCACACTGAAGCTTTCTTT.

This sequence joins TRBV6-6 and TRBJ1-6; a weak D match, TRBD1 (5 bases). The CDR3 consists of 13 residues. Between the trimmed V and J ends, which lost 6 bases and 10 bases, there was a span of 13 bases. Looked up from germline, CDR1 is MNHNY and CDR2 is SVGAGI (reference sequence). The chain's CDR3 is CASRGEDHSPLHF. The CDR3 coding sequence is TGTGCCAGCAGGGGGGAAGACCACTCACCCCTCCACTTT.

V usage is TRBV27 and J usage is TRBJ1-5; 9 nucleotides match TRBD1. This CDR3 comprises 16 residues. Germline trimming cut 5 bases from V and 2 bases from J; bases unmatched to any gene: 7. Germline values: CDR1 MNHEY, CDR2 SMNVEV (reference sequence). CDR3 coding DNA: TGTGCCAGCAGTATGCCCGGGACAGGGCGCAATCAGCCCCAGCATTTT. Its protein product is CASSMPGTGRNQPQHF.

The V gene is TRBV13, the J gene TRBJ2-3; a possible D gene is TRBD2 (5 bases). The CDR3 spans 17 residues. Germline V gene data show CDR1 as PRHDT and CDR2 as FYEKMQ (reference sequence). Trimming removed 2 bases at V and 2 bases at J, with 17 bases between. The CDR3 here is CASSLYPPGIDTDTQYF. CDR3 DNA: TGTGCCAGCAGCTTATATCCGCCGGGGATCGACACAGATACGCAGTATTTT.

The chain carries TRBV7-9 and TRBJ2-4; weak D call: TRBD2 (7 bases). This CDR3 region has 15 residues. The V end was cut by 2 bases, the J end by 6 bases, with 14 bases between. From germline, CDR1 is SEHNR and CDR2 FQNEAQ (reference sequence). This CDR3 reads CASSLYGGGGNIQYF. CDR3 sequence (DNA): TGTGCCAGCAGCTTATATGGGGGAGGGGGAAACATTCAGTACTTC.

The genes are TRBV20-1 and TRBJ2-5, with 8 bases fitting TRBD2. The germline V gene has CDR1 DFQATT and CDR2 SNEGSKA (reference sequence). The CDR3 loop spans 15 amino acids. V dropped 0 bases and J dropped 1; count of bases not matched to a gene: 4. CDR3 sequence reads: CSAREVAGFQETQYF. The DNA of the CDR3 is TGCAGTGCTAGAGAGGTAGCGGGGTTCCAAGAGACCCAGTACTTC.

The chain couples TRBV24-1 to TRBJ2-4; 8 nucleotides align to TRBD1. This CDR3 comprises 15 residues. Unmatched junction bases numbered 7, after V lost 4 bases and J lost 6 bases. Germline CDR1 KGHDR, CDR2 SFDVKD. The CDR3 protein is CATSDPRTGLNIQYF. CDR3 coding DNA: TGTGCCACCAGTGACCCTAGGACAGGGTTAAACATTCAGTACTTC.

This clonotype has more than one count but fewer than ten. In this CDR3 the conserved last residue, phenylalanine or tryptophan, is missing, so a read error is likely. The V gene is TRBV6-2 or TRBV6-3, the J gene TRBJ2-7; D is uncertain. V lost 6 bases and J 7 bases, leaving 25 bases between the germline ends. The CDR3 covers 16 residues. CDR1 is MNHEY and CDR2 is SVGEGT in the germline V gene. DNA of the CDR3: TGTGCCAGCAGACGTGACGGGTCGAAGCTAGTTTGGGAGCAGTACCTC. It encodes CASRRDGSKLVWEQYL.

This clonotype was detected a few times. The gene calls are TRBV5-4 and TRBJ2-7; TRBD1 or TRBD2 may be the D gene (5 bases each). Trimming took 0 bases from V and 4 from J, leaving 14 bases between them. The germline V gene encodes CDR1 SGHNT and CDR2 YYREEE (reference sequence). This CDR3 comprises 15 residues. The CDR3 spells CASSLVGAGDYEQYF. DNA of the CDR3: TGTGCCAGCAGCTTGGTCGGGGCAGGAGATTACGAGCAGTACTTC.

CDR3 nucleotide sequence: TGCGCCAGCAGCTCACGGGGGGTTACCACAGATACGCAGTATTTT. Protein: CASSSRGVTTDTQYF. This sequence joins TRBV5-1 and TRBJ2-3, with TRBD2 matching over 7 bases. This CDR3 has 15 residues. Per germline, CDR1 SGHRS and CDR2 YFSETQ. Losses at the gene ends were 3 bases for V and 2 bases for J; bases not matched to a gene: 6.

In this sample, this clonotype turned up a few times. The J gene is TRBJ2-3, the V gene TRBV21-1. TRBV21-1 constitutes a pseudogene. The CDR3 spans 14 residues. CDR3 protein: CASSKQDKTDTQYF. The CDR3 DNA is TGTGCCAGCAGCAAACAGGATAAGACAGATACGCAGTATTTT.

The V gene is TRBV14, the J gene TRBJ2-1, with D possibly being TRBD2 (6 bases). Germline lookup yields CDR1 SGHDN and CDR2 FVKESK. The CDR3 consists of 14 residues. Trimming cost V 5 bases and J 5 bases, with 13 bases left between them. The CDR3 region has the DNA TGTGCCAGCAGCTACCGGGACTTTAACAATGAGCAGTTCTTC. It encodes CASSYRDFNNEQFF. The entire variable domain, with the rest obtained from reference TRBV14 and TRBJ2-1, is as follows: EAGVTQFPSHSVIEKGQTVTLRCDPISGHDNLYWYRRVMGKEIKFLLHFVKESKQDESGMPNNRFLAERTGGTYSTLKVQPAELEDSGVYFCASSYRDFNNEQFFGPGTRLTVL.

The V call is TRBV10-2, the J call TRBJ2-3; TRBD2 matches 8 bases. Germline CDR1 is WSHSY and CDR2 is SAAADI. V trimming: 3 bases; J trimming: 0 bases; junction bases outside the gene matches: 2. The CDR3 is made up of 15 amino acids. For the CDR3, the DNA is TGCGCCAGCAGTGAAGGCGGGGGGAGCACAGATACGCAGTATTTT. It specifies CASSEGGGSTDTQYF.

The chain links TRBV11-2 to TRBJ1-6; D gene unclear. V lost 1 base, J lost 8 bases, and 9 bases lay in between. Germline lookup yields CDR1 SGHAT and CDR2 FQNNGV. The length of the CDR3 is 14 residues. Here the CDR3 reads CASSLALGYSPLHF. CDR3 DNA sequence: TGTGCCAGCAGCTTAGCTCTGGGGTATTCACCCCTCCACTTT.

The V and J genes are TRBV7-9 and TRBJ2-3; tentatively, D is TRBD1 (5 bases). V lost 5 bases to trimming and J lost 3 bases, with 18 bases between them. Germline CDR1 and CDR2: SEHNR and FQNEAQ (reference sequence). This CDR3 is built from 16 residues. In DNA, the CDR3 is TGTGCCAGCAGCGCGGCCGACAGAGGCGGAACAGATACGCAGTATTTT. Its protein product is CASSAADRGGTDTQYF.

The V call is TRBV20-1, the J call TRBJ2-7; 8 positions match TRBD1. The junction had 3 bases not matched to a gene; V was cut back by 5 bases and J by 0 bases. The CDR3 is 13 residues long. In germline, CDR1 is DFQATT, CDR2 SNEGSKA (reference sequence). CDR3 residues: CSAGTGISYEQYV. The CDR3 DNA sequence: TGCAGTGCTGGGACAGGTATCTCCTACGAGCAGTACGTC.

The CDR3 reads CSARYRSGSSDTQYF. CDR3 bases: TGCAGTGCTAGATACAGGTCGGGGTCCTCAGATACGCAGTATTTT. The gene calls are TRBV20-1 and TRBJ2-3; TRBD1 or TRBD2 may be the D gene (5 bases each). With 2 bases removed from V and 4 bases from J, the gap between germline ends came to 16 bases. Per the germline V gene, CDR1 is DFQATT and CDR2 is SNEGSKA (reference sequence). The CDR3 is 15 amino acids.

This sequence joins TRBV15 and TRBJ2-2, with 8 bases identical to TRBD2. This CDR3 comprises 15 residues. Trimming at V came to 0 bases and at J to 7 bases, leaving 4 bases not matched to a gene. Germline V CDR1 and CDR2: LNHNV, YYDKDF (reference sequence). The CDR3 reads CATSRERGAVGELFF. The DNA for the CDR3 is TGTGCCACCAGCAGAGAGCGGGGGGCGGTCGGGGAGCTGTTTTTT.

The chain employs TRBV2 and TRBJ2-7; TRBD2 matches at 7 bases. The CDR3 runs to 12 residues. Germline assignment: CDR1 SNHLY and CDR2 FYNNEI. J was trimmed by 5 bases and V by 4 bases; bases with no gene match: 2. CDR3 protein: CASSVGGDEQYF. CDR3 sequence (DNA): TGTGCCAGCAGTGTGGGGGGGGACGAGCAGTACTTC. Variable domain in full (rest from reference TRBV2 and TRBJ2-7): EPEVTQTPSHQVTQMGQEVILRCVPISNHLYFYWYRQILGQKVEFLVSFYNNEISEKSEIFDDQFSVERPDGSNFTLKIRSTKLEDSAMYFCASSVGGDEQYFGPGTRLTVT.

This clonotype was detected a few times. This chain connects TRBV20-1 to TRBJ2-3; 8 bases fit TRBD1. The ends lost 3 bases at V and 10 bases at J; junction bases unmatched: 9. Germline values: CDR1 DFQATT, CDR2 SNEGSKA (reference sequence). This CDR3 has 13 residues. In DNA, the CDR3 is TGCAGTGCTAGTACAGGGGGAGGCCGGGCGCAGTATTTT. This sequence encodes CSASTGGGRAQYF.